Below are 31 T cell receptor beta chains sequenced from a single sample in a study of blood T cell repertoires in COVID-19. Some clones are missing from TCRdb's copy, which holds only in-frame ones; the method was immunoSEQ multiplex PCR. The sample records under 350,000 clones, over 65% being singletons. Material for sequencing was peripheral blood. These receptors all come from a man in his sixties who had recovered from COVID-19.

This clone has just a few counts. The rearrangement joins TRBV9 to TRBJ1-4; no reliable D call. This CDR3 is built from 15 residues. V gave up 2 bases and J gave up 8 bases, with 16 bases separating them. Germline CDR1 SGDLS, CDR2 YYNGEE. The CDR3 DNA reads as TGTGCCAGCAGCGTTGCAAGCGGGTCATCAGAAAAACTGTTTTTT. Protein: CASSVASGSSEKLFF.

This clone was counted only a few times. The chain recombines TRBV30 with TRBJ1-3; no definite D call. Trimming left V 3 bases short and J 3 bases short, with 3 bases between. Germline CDR1 and CDR2: GTSNPN and SVGIG (reference sequence). The length of the CDR3 is 11 residues. The CDR3 DNA reads as TGTGCCTGGAGCGGTGGAAACACCATATATTTT. This translates into CAWSGGNTIYF.

As regards this clone: One end of the junction varies from germline; a read error may be responsible. The J gene is TRBJ2-1, the V gene TRBV7-7; 7 bases fit TRBD2. The CDR3 spans 14 residues. The germline CDR1 and CDR2 sequences are SSHAT and FNYEAQ (reference sequence). CDR3 sequence reads: CASSRSRGVYEQFF. CDR3 bases: TGTGCTAGCAGCCGATCCCGGGGGGTATATGAGCAGTTCTTC.

The V gene is TRBV7-2, the J gene TRBJ1-1, with D tentatively TRBD1 (6 bases). The V end lost 1 base, the J end lost 5 bases, and 14 bases lay between the germline ends. The CDR3 has 15 amino acids. Germline CDR1 is SGHTA and CDR2 is FQGNSA. Here the CDR3 DNA reads TGTGCCAGCAGCTTAGACAGGGCGCTGGGGACTGAAGCTTTCTTT. It yields the protein CASSLDRALGTEAFF.

The gene calls are TRBV5-6 and TRBJ1-1, with a weak D call TRBD1 (6 bases). Deletions cut 3 bases from V and 0 bases from J, with 15 bases between. The CDR3 length is 16 residues. Germline assignment: CDR1 SGHDT and CDR2 YYEEEE. In nucleotides, the CDR3 is TGTGCCAGCAGCTGGAGACAGGTCGGAATGAACACTGAAGCTTTCTTT. Protein: CASSWRQVGMNTEAFF.

The V and J genes are TRBV19 and TRBJ1-6; maybe TRBD1 (5 bases). V lost 2 bases and J 7 bases, leaving 12 bases between the germline ends. Germline CDR1 LNHDA, CDR2 SQIVND (reference sequence). This CDR3 comprises 15 residues. CDR3 nucleotides: TGTGCCAGTAGTATAATGGGGACTAAGAATTCACCCCTCCACTTT. It specifies CASSIMGTKNSPLHF.

This clone has a handful of counts. The chain carries TRBV2 and TRBJ2-2, with D perhaps TRBD1 (6 bases). Germline CDR1 and CDR2: SNHLY and FYNNEI. V lost 6 bases to trimming and J lost 4 bases, with 15 bases between them. CDR3 size: 15 residues. The CDR3 DNA is TGTGCCAGCAGGGTGGCAGGGGTGAGCACCGGGGAGCTGTTTTTT. Its translation: CASRVAGVSTGELFF.

V is TRBV6-5 and J is TRBJ2-3; 10 bases align to TRBD2. Losses at the gene ends were 2 bases for V and 2 bases for J; bases not matched to a gene: 1. In germline, CDR1 is MNHEY, CDR2 SVGAGI. The CDR3 loop spans 15 amino acids. CDR3 coding DNA: TGTGCCAGCAGTTACCTAGCGGGAGTCACAGATACGCAGTATTTT. It codes for CASSYLAGVTDTQYF.

The DNA for the CDR3 is TGTGCCAGCAGCCGAGGGGGAAGCTCCTACGAGCAGTACTTC. It codes for CASSRGGSSYEQYF. V gene TRBV3-1 (or the pseudogene TRBV3-2) combines with J gene TRBJ2-7, with D perhaps matching TRBD1 (6 bases). Germline CDR1 and CDR2: LGHDT and YNNKEL (reference sequence). The CDR3 covers 14 residues. Trimming removed 4 bases from V and 0 bases from J, with 10 bases in between.

The J gene is TRBJ2-3, the V gene TRBV7-3, with a weak D call TRBD1 (6 bases). Per the germline V gene, CDR1 is SGHTA and CDR2 is FQGTGA. This CDR3 spans 15 amino acids. V lost 5 bases, J lost 9 bases, and 21 bases lay in between. The CDR3 DNA reads TGTGCCAGCAGCCCGAACCTAGGACCTACAGGGACGCAGTATTTT. Amino acids: CASSPNLGPTGTQYF.

The J gene is TRBJ2-6, the V gene TRBV3-1 (or the pseudogene TRBV3-2), with 14 bases fitting TRBD2. The CDR3 loop spans 20 amino acids. Germline CDR1 and CDR2: LGHDT and YNNKEL (reference sequence). The ends lost 4 bases at V and 0 bases at J; junction bases unmatched: 8. The DNA of the CDR3 is TGTGCCAGCAGCCGAGGGACTAGCGGGGGACCTAACTCTGGGGCCAACGTCCTGACTTTC. Translating gives CASSRGTSGGPNSGANVLTF.

Only one count was recorded for this clone. The chain is built from TRBV6-5 and TRBJ1-2; D is unresolved. The CDR3 covers 14 residues. The V end lost 8 bases, the J end lost 4 bases, and 17 bases lay between the germline ends. Germline V gene data show CDR1 as MNHEY and CDR2 as SVGAGI. The CDR3 DNA reads TGTGCCAGCGCCCCGGATCCGGGTGGCTATGGCTACACCTTC. It is translated as CASAPDPGGYGYTF.

The chain carries TRBV27 and TRBJ2-7, with D possibly being TRBD1 (5 bases). The germline V gene encodes CDR1 MNHEY and CDR2 SMNVEV (reference sequence). Between the trimmed V and J ends, which lost 6 bases and 5 bases, there was a span of 14 bases. This CDR3 region has 13 residues. The CDR3 here is CASRQRARDEQYF. The CDR3, as DNA: TGTGCCAGCAGGCAACGGGCCAGGGACGAGCAGTACTTC.

The CDR3 spells CASSGGWRETQYF. CDR3 nucleotides: TGTGCCAGTAGTGGCGGTTGGCGGGAGACCCAGTACTTC. The chain carries TRBV19 and TRBJ2-5; D call uncertain. V lost 5 bases, J lost 5 bases, and 12 bases lay in between. The CDR3 runs 13 residues. The germline V gene encodes CDR1 LNHDA and CDR2 SQIVND (reference sequence). The whole variable domain, remainder taken from reference TRBV19 and TRBJ2-5, is DGGITQSPKYLFRKEGQNVTLSCEQNLNHDAMYWYRQDPGQGLRLIYYSQIVNDFQKGDIAEGYSVSREKKESFPLTVTSAQKNPTAFYLCASSGGWRETQYFGPGTRLLVL.

This chain connects TRBV7-2 to TRBJ2-3; 7 positions match TRBD1. Per germline, CDR1 SGHTA and CDR2 FQGNSA. Trimming took 6 bases from V and 2 from J; bases not matched to a gene: 5. The CDR3 is 14 residues long. CDR3 nucleotide sequence: TGTGCCAGCAGACTCGGACAGGCCACAGATACGCAGTATTTT. It translates to CASRLGQATDTQYF.

The rearrangement uses TRBV7-2 and TRBJ1-6; D not certain. With 2 bases removed from V and 7 bases from J, the gap between germline ends came to 9 bases. Germline CDR1 reads SGHTA; CDR2 reads FQGNSA. CDR3 length: 14 residues. In DNA, the CDR3 is TGTGCCAGCAGCTTATGGACGGGGAATTCACCCCTCCACTTT. Translating gives CASSLWTGNSPLHF.

The chain employs TRBV28 and TRBJ1-2; no clear D gene. The CDR3 extends over 13 amino acids. Trimming cost V 4 bases and J 8 bases, with 14 bases left between them. In germline, CDR1 is MDHEN, CDR2 SYDVKM. DNA of the CDR3: TGTGCCAGCAGTTCGGGGAGCGTGGGGGGCTACACCTTC. This encodes CASSSGSVGGYTF.

This clone was observed a single time. The V gene is TRBV3-1 (or the pseudogene TRBV3-2), the J gene TRBJ1-2; 7 bases match TRBD1. The CDR3 is made up of 16 amino acids. Germline V lookup: CDR1 LGHDT, CDR2 YNNKEL (reference sequence). J lost 4 bases, V lost 5 bases, and 13 bases had no gene match. The DNA of the CDR3 is TGTGCCAGCAGCTACAGGGGACCGCCCGACGGCTATGGCTACACCTTC. This gives the protein CASSYRGPPDGYGYTF.

The chain carries TRBV5-1 and TRBJ2-2, with 7 bases lining up with TRBD1. CDR1 and CDR2 from the germline V gene are SGHRS and YFSETQ. The ends lost 4 bases at V and 1 base at J; junction bases unmatched: 4. The length of the CDR3 is 15 residues. This CDR3 reads CASSPRTGNTGELFF. The CDR3 nucleotides read TGCGCCAGCAGCCCTCGGACAGGGAACACCGGGGAGCTGTTTTTT. The full variable domain, rest sourced from reference TRBV5-1 and TRBJ2-2, is KAGVTQTPRYLIKTRGQQVTLSCSPISGHRSVSWYQQTPGQGLQFLFEYFSETQRNKGNFPGRFSGRQFSNSRSEMNVSTLELGDSALYLCASSPRTGNTGELFFGEGSRLTVL.

The genes are TRBV11-3 and TRBJ2-3; the match to TRBD2 covers 7 bases. After removal of 1 base from V and 4 bases from J, the junction contained 5 bases not matched to a gene. The V gene's germline CDR1 is SGHNT and CDR2 YENEEA. The CDR3 is made up of 15 amino acids. The CDR3: CASSLGRGFADTQYF. In DNA, the CDR3 is TGTGCCAGCAGCTTAGGGCGGGGGTTTGCAGATACGCAGTATTTT.

The rearrangement uses TRBV7-9 and TRBJ1-4, with D unclear. CDR1 is SEHNR and CDR2 is FQNEAQ in the germline V gene (reference sequence). The CDR3 is 16 residues long. V was clipped by 1 base and J by 12 bases, with 21 bases between them. Here the CDR3 DNA reads TGTGCCAGCAGCTTAGGTTCAGGAGGGTTGGTTGAGGAACTGTTTTTT. It encodes CASSLGSGGLVEELFF.

This sequence joins TRBV9 and TRBJ2-7; D may be TRBD2 (6 bases). This CDR3 contains 15 residues. Germline V gene data show CDR1 as SGDLS and CDR2 as YYNGEE. Trimming cost V 0 bases and J 2 bases, with 12 bases left between them. CDR3 sequence: CASSVGSSATYEQYF. CDR3 DNA sequence: TGTGCCAGCAGCGTAGGATCTAGCGCCACCTACGAGCAGTACTTC.

This chain connects TRBV18 to TRBJ1-5; TRBD1 might be the D (6 bases). Germline loops: CDR1 KGHSH, CDR2 LQKENI. The CDR3 has 14 amino acids. Trimming took off 5 bases at V and 6 bases at J, with 14 bases between the two ends. The CDR3 bases are TGTGCCAGCTCAGTGTCAGGGGCGGTTCAGCCCCAGCATTTT. Translated: CASSVSGAVQPQHF. Using reference TRBV18 and TRBJ1-5 for the parts outside the CDR3, the full variable domain is NAGVMQNPRHLVRRRGQEARLRCSPMKGHSHVYWYRQLPEEGLKFMVYLQKENIIDESGMPKERFSAEFPKEGPSILRIQQVVRGDSAAYFCASSVSGAVQPQHFGDGTRLSIL.

This chain links TRBV28 with TRBJ1-2, with 10 bases identical to TRBD1. In germline, CDR1 is MDHEN, CDR2 SYDVKM. The CDR3 contains 17 residues. With 5 bases clipped from V and 1 base from J, the junction kept 10 bases outside the gene matches. The chain's CDR3 is CASSAPGDRGVNYGYTF. CDR3 coding DNA: TGTGCCAGCAGTGCCCCGGGGGACAGGGGCGTTAACTATGGCTACACCTTC.

This chain joins TRBV4-1 and TRBJ2-7; tentatively, D is TRBD2 (5 bases). The CDR3 contains 14 residues. With 0 bases removed from V and 3 bases from J, the gap between germline ends came to 9 bases. CDR1 is MGHRA and CDR2 is YSYEKL in the germline V gene. Here the CDR3 reads CASSQDLRGYEQYF. As DNA, the CDR3 is TGCGCCAGCAGCCAAGATCTCCGGGGCTACGAGCAGTACTTC.

The genes are TRBV19 and TRBJ2-7, with 7 positions matching TRBD1. The CDR3 has 16 residues. The germline V gene has CDR1 LNHDA and CDR2 SQIVND (reference sequence). CDR3: CEVDSAGTEDSYEQYF. The CDR3, as DNA: TGTGAGGTCGACTCCGCCGGGACAGAGGATTCCTACGAGCAGTACTTC.

Comment on this clone: Other DNA sequences within the sample encode an identical CDR3. This CDR3 is CASSEGQGQPQHF. The CDR3 DNA follows: TGTGCCAGCAGTGAAGGTCAGGGCCAGCCCCAGCATTTT. V gene TRBV6-1 combines with J gene TRBJ1-5; D may be TRBD1 (5 bases). The V end lost 1 base, the J end lost 7 bases, and 8 bases lay between the germline ends. This CDR3 region has 13 residues. CDR1 and CDR2 (germline): MNHNS, SASEGT.

J is TRBJ1-5 and V is TRBV28, with D unresolved. The CDR3 covers 15 residues. Trimming shortened V by 6 bases and J by 0 bases, and 12 bases separated the two germline ends. Germline V gene sequence: CDR1 MDHEN, CDR2 SYDVKM. CDR3 in amino acids: CASSRGDGSNQPQHF. The CDR3 bases are TGTGCCAGCAGCAGAGGCGACGGTAGCAATCAGCCCCAGCATTTT.

This clone was detected only once. This chain uses TRBV30 with TRBJ1-3, with TRBD1 matching 8 bases. CDR3 length: 15 residues. The germline V gene has CDR1 GTSNPN and CDR2 SVGIG (reference sequence). Germline trimming cut 3 bases from V and 4 bases from J; bases unmatched to any gene: 8. The CDR3 here is CAWRDRGSAGNTIYF. DNA of the CDR3: TGTGCCTGGAGAGACAGGGGATCTGCAGGAAACACCATATATTTT.

The chain is built from TRBV6-1 and TRBJ2-1, with D possibly TRBD1 on 5 matching bases. V was cut by 2 bases and J by 7 bases, with 15 bases left in between. CDR1 and CDR2 (germline): MNHNS, SASEGT. This CDR3 region has 15 residues. As DNA, the CDR3 is TGTGCCAGCAGTGAATCCCGTCAGGGATGGAATGAGCAGTTCTTC. Translated: CASSESRQGWNEQFF.

The chain carries TRBV5-3 and TRBJ2-7, with D possibly matching TRBD1 (5 bases). TRBV5-3 counts as an open reading frame of uncertain function. The CDR3 sequence is 16 residues long. V was shortened by 0 bases and J by 2 bases, with 15 bases between the two germline ends. CDR3 in amino acids: CARSLALGPRTYEQYF. In nucleotides, the CDR3 is TGTGCCAGAAGCTTGGCCTTGGGGCCGAGGACCTACGAGCAGTACTTC.